What follows describes a single TCR beta chain. V was clipped by 5 bases and J by 1 base; unmatched bases: 11. CDR1 and CDR2 (germline): SEHNR, FQNEAQ (reference sequence). The CDR3 totals 17 residues. MiXCR, run by TCRdb on the RT-PCR reads, gives a single entry per CDR3 protein. This table holds hundreds of thousands of distinct CDR3 sequences, 12% to 15% found once. The chain uses TRBV7-9 and TRBJ2-1, with 7 nucleotides matching TRBD2. The TCR was taken from a female donor in good health, serving as a healthy control. Sequenced: memory CD4+ T cells from blood. CDR3 sequence: CASSPRGGGGSYNEQFF. In nucleotides, the CDR3 is TGTGCCAGCAGCCCCCGCGGTGGGGGGGGGTCCTACAATGAGCAGTTCTTC.